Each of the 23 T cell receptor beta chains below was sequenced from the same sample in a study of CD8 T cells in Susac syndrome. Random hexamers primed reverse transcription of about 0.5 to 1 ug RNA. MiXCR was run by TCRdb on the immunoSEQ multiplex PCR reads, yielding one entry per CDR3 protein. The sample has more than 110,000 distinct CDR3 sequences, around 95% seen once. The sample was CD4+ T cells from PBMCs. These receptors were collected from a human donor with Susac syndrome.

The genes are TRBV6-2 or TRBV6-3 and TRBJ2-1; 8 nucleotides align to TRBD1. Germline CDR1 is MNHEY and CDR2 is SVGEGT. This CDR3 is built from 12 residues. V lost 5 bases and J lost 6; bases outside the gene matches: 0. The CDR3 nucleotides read TGTGCCAGCAGTGACAGGGGCAATGAGCAGTTCTTC. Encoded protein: CASSDRGNEQFF.

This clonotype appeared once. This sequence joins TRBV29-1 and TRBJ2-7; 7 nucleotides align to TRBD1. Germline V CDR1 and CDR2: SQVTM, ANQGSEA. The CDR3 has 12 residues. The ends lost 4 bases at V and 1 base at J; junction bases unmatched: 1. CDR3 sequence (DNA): TGCAGCGTTGGGGACAGTTCCTACGAGCAGTACTTC. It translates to CSVGDSSYEQYF.

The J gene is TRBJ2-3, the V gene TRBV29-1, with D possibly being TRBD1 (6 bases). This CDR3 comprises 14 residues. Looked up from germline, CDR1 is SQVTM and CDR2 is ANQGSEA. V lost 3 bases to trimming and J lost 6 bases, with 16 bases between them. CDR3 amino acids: CSVEGQGSLDTQYF. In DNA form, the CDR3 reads TGCAGCGTTGAGGGTCAGGGGTCGTTGGATACGCAGTATTTT.

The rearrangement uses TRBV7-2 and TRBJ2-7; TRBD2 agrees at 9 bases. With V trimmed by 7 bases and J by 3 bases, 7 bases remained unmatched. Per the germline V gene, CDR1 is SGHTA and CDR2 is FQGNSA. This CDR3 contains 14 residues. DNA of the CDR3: TGTGCCAGCAACCGAGGGACTAGCAGCTACGAGCAGTACTTC. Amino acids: CASNRGTSSYEQYF.

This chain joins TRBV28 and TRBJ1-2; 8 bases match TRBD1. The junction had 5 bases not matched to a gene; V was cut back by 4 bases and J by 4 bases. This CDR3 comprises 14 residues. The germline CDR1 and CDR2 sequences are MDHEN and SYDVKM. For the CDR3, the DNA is TGTGCCAGCAGTTCACAGGGGGAGGGCTATGGCTACACCTTC. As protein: CASSSQGEGYGYTF.

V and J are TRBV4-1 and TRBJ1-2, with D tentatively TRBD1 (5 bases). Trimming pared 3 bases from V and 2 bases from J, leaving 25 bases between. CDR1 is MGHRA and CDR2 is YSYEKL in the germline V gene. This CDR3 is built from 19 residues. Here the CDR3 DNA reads TGCGCCAGCAGCCAGGAGGAGGGGAGGCGGGGCAGCACGAACTATGGCTACACCTTC. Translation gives CASSQEEGRRGSTNYGYTF.

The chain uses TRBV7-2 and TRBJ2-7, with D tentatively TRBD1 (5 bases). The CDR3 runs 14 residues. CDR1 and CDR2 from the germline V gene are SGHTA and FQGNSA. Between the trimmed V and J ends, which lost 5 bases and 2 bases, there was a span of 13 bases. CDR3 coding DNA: TGTGCCAGCAGCCCGCCTTCCAGGGCCTACGAGCAGTACTTC. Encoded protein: CASSPPSRAYEQYF.

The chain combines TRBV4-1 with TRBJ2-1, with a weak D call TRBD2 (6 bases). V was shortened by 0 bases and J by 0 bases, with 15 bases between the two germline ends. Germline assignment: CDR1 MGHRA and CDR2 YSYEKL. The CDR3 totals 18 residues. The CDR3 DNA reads TGCGCCAGCAGCCAAGATCCTTCGGGCGGGATCTCCTACAATGAGCAGTTCTTC. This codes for CASSQDPSGGISYNEQFF.

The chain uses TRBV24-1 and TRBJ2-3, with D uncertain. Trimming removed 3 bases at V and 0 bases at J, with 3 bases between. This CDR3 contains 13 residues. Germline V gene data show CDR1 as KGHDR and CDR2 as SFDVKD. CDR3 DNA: TGTGCCACCAGTGATCCTAGCACAGATACGCAGTATTTT. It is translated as CATSDPSTDTQYF.

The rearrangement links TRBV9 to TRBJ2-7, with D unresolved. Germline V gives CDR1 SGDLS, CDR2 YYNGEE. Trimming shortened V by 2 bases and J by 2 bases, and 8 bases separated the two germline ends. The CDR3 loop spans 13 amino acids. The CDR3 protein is CASSVGQTYEQYF. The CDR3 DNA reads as TGTGCCAGCAGCGTTGGCCAGACCTACGAGCAGTACTTC.

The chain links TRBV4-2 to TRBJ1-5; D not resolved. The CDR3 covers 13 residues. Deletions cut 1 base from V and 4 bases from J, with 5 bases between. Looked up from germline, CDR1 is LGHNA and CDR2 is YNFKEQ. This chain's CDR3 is CASSQASNQPQHF. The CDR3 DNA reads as TGTGCCAGCAGCCAAGCCTCGAATCAGCCCCAGCATTTT.

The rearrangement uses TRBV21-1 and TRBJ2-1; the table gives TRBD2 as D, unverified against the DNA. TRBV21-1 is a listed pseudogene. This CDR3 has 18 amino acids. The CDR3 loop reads CASSREISGRRPYNEQFF. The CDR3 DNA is TGTGCCAGCAGCAGAGAAATAAGCGGGAGAAGGCCCTACAATGAGCAGTTCTTC.

CDR3 bases: TGCGCCAGCAGCAAAAAGAACCCGCAAGAGACCCAGTACTTC. Its translation is CASSKKNPQETQYF. The chain uses TRBV5-1 and TRBJ2-5; unclear D gene. Germline-derived CDR1 and CDR2 are SGHRS and YFSETQ. The CDR3 spans 14 residues. Trimming removed 4 bases from V and 2 bases from J, with 12 bases in between.

The CDR3 region is CASSLGQGVQETQYF. The CDR3 region has the DNA TGTGCCAGCAGCCTTGGACAGGGAGTCCAAGAGACCCAGTACTTC. V and J are TRBV7-8 and TRBJ2-5, with TRBD1 matching over 8 bases. Trimming removed 5 bases from V and 1 base from J; junction bases left unmatched: 6. The germline CDR1 and CDR2 sequences are SGHVS and FQNEAQ. This CDR3 has 15 residues. The full variable domain, with the rest looked up from reference TRBV7-8 and TRBJ2-5, is GAGVSQSPRYKVAKRGQDVALRCDPISGHVSLFWYQQALGQGPEFLTYFQNEAQLDKSGLPSDRFFAERPEGSVSTLKIQRTQQEDSAVYLCASSLGQGVQETQYFGPGTRLLVL.

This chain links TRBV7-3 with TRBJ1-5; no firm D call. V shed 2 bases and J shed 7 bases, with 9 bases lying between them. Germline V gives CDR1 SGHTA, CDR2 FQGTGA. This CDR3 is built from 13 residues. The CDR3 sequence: CASSLQPGQPQHF. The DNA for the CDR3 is TGTGCCAGCAGCTTACAACCGGGCCAGCCCCAGCATTTT.

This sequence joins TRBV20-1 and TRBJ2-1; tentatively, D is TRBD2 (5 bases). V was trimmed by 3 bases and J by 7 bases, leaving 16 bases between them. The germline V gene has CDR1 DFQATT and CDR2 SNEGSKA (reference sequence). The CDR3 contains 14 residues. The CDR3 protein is CSARTGIVGNEQFF. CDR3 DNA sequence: TGCAGTGCTAGGACGGGGATCGTAGGGAATGAGCAGTTCTTC.

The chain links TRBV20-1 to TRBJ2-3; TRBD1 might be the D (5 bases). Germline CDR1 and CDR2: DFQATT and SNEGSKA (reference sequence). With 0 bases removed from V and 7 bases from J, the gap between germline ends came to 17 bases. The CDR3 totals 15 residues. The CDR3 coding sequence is TGCAGTGCTAGAGATTCAGGGCAGGGATCGAATACGCAGTATTTT. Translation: CSARDSGQGSNTQYF.

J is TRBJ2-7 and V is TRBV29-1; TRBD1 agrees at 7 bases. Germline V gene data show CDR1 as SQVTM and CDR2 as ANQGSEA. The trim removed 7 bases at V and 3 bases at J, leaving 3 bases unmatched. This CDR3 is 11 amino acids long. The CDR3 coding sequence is TGCAGCGGCCGACAGGGCTACGAGCAGTACTTC. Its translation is CSGRQGYEQYF.

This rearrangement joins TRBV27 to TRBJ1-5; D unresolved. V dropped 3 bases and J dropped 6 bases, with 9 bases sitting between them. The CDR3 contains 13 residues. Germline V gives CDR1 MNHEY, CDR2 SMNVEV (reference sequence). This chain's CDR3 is CASSFSRAQPQHF. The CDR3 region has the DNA TGTGCCAGCAGTTTTTCCCGGGCTCAGCCCCAGCATTTT.

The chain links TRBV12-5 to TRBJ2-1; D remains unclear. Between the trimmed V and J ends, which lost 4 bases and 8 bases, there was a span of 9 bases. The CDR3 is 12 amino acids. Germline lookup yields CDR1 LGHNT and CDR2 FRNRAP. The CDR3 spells CASGSAWDEQFF. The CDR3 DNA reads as TGTGCTAGTGGTTCGGCCTGGGATGAGCAGTTCTTC.

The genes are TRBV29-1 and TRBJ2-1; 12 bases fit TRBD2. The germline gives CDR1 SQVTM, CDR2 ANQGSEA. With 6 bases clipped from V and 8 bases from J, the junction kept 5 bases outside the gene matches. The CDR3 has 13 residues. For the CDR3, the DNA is TGCAGCGTGGCTAGACTAGCGGGAGATGAGCAGTTCTTC. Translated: CSVARLAGDEQFF.

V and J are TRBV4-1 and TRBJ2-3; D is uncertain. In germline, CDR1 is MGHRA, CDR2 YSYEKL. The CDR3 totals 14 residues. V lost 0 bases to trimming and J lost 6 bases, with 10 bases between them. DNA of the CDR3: TGCGCCAGCAGCCAAGACCCGACTGGGGATACGCAGTATTTT. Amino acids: CASSQDPTGDTQYF.

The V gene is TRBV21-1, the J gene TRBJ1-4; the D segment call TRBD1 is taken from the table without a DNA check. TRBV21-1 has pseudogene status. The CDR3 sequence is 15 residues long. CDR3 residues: CASSKSRRDNEKLFF. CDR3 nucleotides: TGTGCCAGCAGCAAATCGCGCAGGGATAATGAAAAACTGTTTTTT.